The 22 T cell receptor beta chains below all came from one sample that was sequenced in a study of radiotherapy plus CTLA-4 blockade in lung cancer. Profiled with immunoSEQ multiplex PCR; TCRdb holds only in-frame clones, not every one. The profile shows tens of thousands of clones, 78% of them singletons. The sequenced sample was peripheral blood, obtained from a patient treated with radiotherapy plus ipilimumab. All receptors come from a human donor with non-small cell lung cancer who had a partial response to radiotherapy plus ipilimumab. Some clones in this sample may be carry-over from other donors' samples.

The chain is built from TRBV5-1 and TRBJ1-4; TRBD1 matches at 7 bases. Losses at the gene ends were 1 base for V and 13 bases for J; bases not matched to a gene: 7. From germline, CDR1 is SGHRS and CDR2 YFSETQ. The length of the CDR3 is 13 residues. This CDR3 reads CASSLTRGSLLFF. CDR3 sequence (DNA): TGCGCCAGCAGCTTGACCAGGGGGTCATTACTGTTTTTT.

This chain uses TRBV7-3 with TRBJ2-7; 11 bases match TRBD1. After removal of 5 bases from V and 6 bases from J, the junction contained 3 bases not matched to a gene. The CDR3 is 13 amino acids. Germline CDR1 is SGHTA and CDR2 is FQGTGA. CDR3 loop: CASSLGQGGEQYF. CDR3 sequence (DNA): TGTGCCAGCAGCCTGGGACAGGGGGGCGAGCAGTACTTC.

This sequence joins TRBV21-1 and TRBJ2-7; the table's D call, TRBD1, has no DNA check behind it. TRBV21-1 is a pseudogene locus. This CDR3 has 15 residues. The CDR3 region is CASSRGQRFIYEQYF. CDR3 sequence (DNA): TGTGCCAGCAGCCGAGGACAGCGATTCATCTACGAGCAGTACTTC.

The chain links TRBV9 to TRBJ1-2; D ambiguous. CDR3 length: 13 residues. CDR1 SGDLS and CDR2 YYNGEE come from the germline V gene. The ends were cut back, 4 bases at V and 9 bases at J, with 16 bases in the middle. CDR3 DNA sequence: TGTGCCAGCAGCCCCGCGAATCCATATCGCTACACCTTC. Protein product: CASSPANPYRYTF. The variable domain in full, with the rest retrieved from reference TRBV9 and TRBJ1-2, is DSGVTQTPKHLITATGQRVTLRCSPRSGDLSVYWYQQSLDQGLQFLIQYYNGEERAKGNILERFSAQQFPDLHSELNLSSLELGDSALYFCASSPANPYRYTFGSGTRLTVV.

V and J are TRBV6-5 and TRBJ1-3, with TRBD1 as a possible D gene (5 bases). V dropped 6 bases and J dropped 10 bases, with 16 bases sitting between them. The CDR3 length is 13 residues. Germline-derived CDR1 and CDR2 are MNHEY and SVGAGI. CDR3 nucleotide sequence: TGTGCCAGCAGCTTAAATACAGGACGGACCATATATTTT. Amino acid sequence: CASSLNTGRTIYF.

The V gene is TRBV5-1, the J gene TRBJ2-7, with D possibly matching TRBD2 (6 bases). This CDR3 is 14 amino acids long. CDR1 and CDR2 (germline): SGHRS, YFSETQ. The ends were cut back, 3 bases at V and 6 bases at J, with 16 bases in the middle. The CDR3 is CASSYDGSSREQYF. The CDR3 DNA sequence: TGCGCCAGCAGCTACGACGGGAGTAGCCGCGAGCAGTACTTC.

This chain joins TRBV4-1 and TRBJ2-5; TRBD2 might be the D (6 bases). V lost 1 base, J lost 5 bases, and 8 bases lay in between. Germline V gene sequence: CDR1 MGHRA, CDR2 YSYEKL. The CDR3 length is 13 residues. The CDR3, as DNA: TGCGCCAGCAGCCAAGGGCTAGCGGAGACCCAGTACTTC. Protein product: CASSQGLAETQYF.

A word on this clone: In the same sample, other DNA sequences code for this CDR3. The chain combines TRBV7-9 with TRBJ1-6; 9 positions agree with TRBD1. The CDR3 totals 16 residues. Germline V gene sequence: CDR1 SEHNR, CDR2 FQNEAQ (reference sequence). The trim removed 5 bases at V and 7 bases at J, leaving 9 bases unmatched. CDR3 in DNA: TGTGCCAGCAGCGATCCGGGACAGGGCTGGAATTCACCCCTCCACTTT. It specifies CASSDPGQGWNSPLHF.

This rearrangement joins TRBV7-2 to TRBJ2-7; D perhaps matches TRBD2 (5 bases). Germline V gene data show CDR1 as SGHTA and CDR2 as FQGNSA. V gave up 0 bases and J gave up 0 bases, with 18 bases separating them. CDR3 length: 18 residues. DNA of the CDR3: TGTGCCAGCAGCTTAGCGCTAAATGCGGGCCCGAGCTCCTACGAGCAGTACTTC. Protein: CASSLALNAGPSSYEQYF. Using reference TRBV7-2 and TRBJ2-7 for the parts outside the CDR3, the full variable domain is GAGVSQSPSNKVTEKGKDVELRCDPISGHTALYWYRQSLGQGLEFLIYFQGNSAPDKSGLPSDRFSAERTGGSVSTLTIQRTQQEDSAVYLCASSLALNAGPSSYEQYFGPGTRLTVT.

The chain joins TRBV4-3 to TRBJ2-7; D possibly corresponds to TRBD2 (7 bases). Germline V gives CDR1 LGHNA, CDR2 YSLEER. The CDR3 totals 16 residues. Trimming took 0 bases from V and 2 from J, leaving 14 bases between them. CDR3 in amino acids: CASSQEWRGPTYEQYF. In nucleotides, the CDR3 is TGCGCCAGCAGCCAAGAGTGGCGGGGGCCAACCTACGAGCAGTACTTC.

Written as DNA, the CDR3 is TGTGCCAGCCTACGGGACTCTGGGGCCAACGTCCTGACTTTC. Translating it yields CASLRDSGANVLTF. The V and J genes are TRBV7-9 and TRBJ2-6; weak D call: TRBD2 (5 bases). Trimming left V 8 bases short and J 0 bases short, with 8 bases between. This CDR3 contains 14 residues. The V gene's germline CDR1 is SEHNR and CDR2 FQNEAQ (reference sequence).

This clone turned up a few times. This chain joins TRBV5-1 and TRBJ2-3; D call uncertain. The germline V gene has CDR1 SGHRS and CDR2 YFSETQ. The germline V and J ends were trimmed by 4 bases and 1 base, with 16 bases remaining between them. The CDR3 has 16 amino acids. The DNA of the CDR3 is TGCGCCAGCAGCGCCGTCGCAAGAGGCGGCACAGATACGCAGTATTTT. This encodes CASSAVARGGTDTQYF.

This rearrangement joins TRBV7-2 to TRBJ2-5; the match to TRBD2 covers 15 bases. The ends lost 5 bases at V and 2 bases at J; junction bases unmatched: 6. Germline CDR1 reads SGHTA; CDR2 reads FQGNSA. The CDR3 loop spans 17 amino acids. CDR3 in DNA: TGTGCCAGCAGCGCCGGACTAGCGGGAGGGGGGCAAGAGACCCAGTACTTC. Translation: CASSAGLAGGGQETQYF. The full variable domain, with the rest looked up from reference TRBV7-2 and TRBJ2-5, is GAGVSQSPSNKVTEKGKDVELRCDPISGHTALYWYRQSLGQGLEFLIYFQGNSAPDKSGLPSDRFSAERTGGSVSTLTIQRTQQEDSAVYLCASSAGLAGGGQETQYFGPGTRLLVL.

The chain combines TRBV18 with TRBJ2-1; D possibly corresponds to TRBD2 (5 bases). The V gene's germline CDR1 is KGHSH and CDR2 LQKENI. The CDR3 has 16 amino acids. Trimming cost V 3 bases and J 2 bases, with 14 bases left between them. The CDR3: CASSPPGVRAYNEQFF. The CDR3 DNA is TGTGCCAGCTCACCCCCCGGGGTACGGGCCTACAATGAGCAGTTCTTC.

J is TRBJ1-5 and V is TRBV7-8, with 7 nucleotides matching TRBD1. V gave up 5 bases and J gave up 7 bases; unmatched junction bases: 11. The CDR3 is 15 amino acids. Germline V gene lookup returns CDR1 SGHVS and CDR2 FQNEAQ. The CDR3: CASSQGQEEGQPQHF. DNA of the CDR3: TGTGCCAGCAGCCAAGGACAGGAGGAGGGCCAGCCCCAGCATTTT.

In its sample, this clone was seen many times. The chain joins TRBV7-6 to TRBJ1-3; D might be TRBD1 (5 bases). Trimming removed 5 bases at V and 4 bases at J, with 9 bases between. The CDR3 covers 13 residues. Germline V lookup: CDR1 SGHVS, CDR2 FNYEAQ. The CDR3, as DNA: TGTGCCAGCAGCAACGGACAAGGAAACACCATATATTTT. Amino acid sequence: CASSNGQGNTIYF.

The chain joins TRBV30 to TRBJ2-1; tentatively, D is TRBD2 (6 bases). Looked up from germline, CDR1 is GTSNPN and CDR2 is SVGIG (reference sequence). The CDR3 runs to 15 residues. The V end was cut by 2 bases, the J end by 3 bases, with 14 bases between. CDR3 amino acids: CAWSRRGTSYNEQFF. The CDR3 region has the DNA TGTGCCTGGAGTCGGAGGGGAACTAGCTACAATGAGCAGTTCTTC.

The chain is built from TRBV7-3 and TRBJ2-1, with 11 bases fitting TRBD2. Germline V lookup: CDR1 SGHTA, CDR2 FQGTGA. The trim removed 6 bases at V and 3 bases at J, leaving 4 bases unmatched. The CDR3 contains 15 residues. The CDR3 loop reads CASSATSGGYNEQFF. CDR3 DNA: TGTGCCAGCAGTGCCACTAGCGGGGGCTACAATGAGCAGTTCTTC.

The chain carries TRBV30 and TRBJ2-5, with a possible D match to TRBD2 (6 bases). V lost 4 bases and J 2 bases, leaving 17 bases between the germline ends. Germline lookup yields CDR1 GTSNPN and CDR2 SVGIG (reference sequence). The CDR3 spans 15 residues. DNA for the CDR3: TGTGCCTGGATCCACTATCCGGGACTGCAAGAGACCCAGTACTTC. This codes for CAWIHYPGLQETQYF.

The chain uses TRBV7-9 and TRBJ1-5; 11 bases map to TRBD1. Germline loops: CDR1 SEHNR, CDR2 FQNEAQ (reference sequence). The V gene end was trimmed by 10 bases and the J gene end by 4 bases; junction bases not matched to a gene: 12. This CDR3 region has 16 residues. The CDR3 region has the DNA TGTGCCAACCAACCCCGGGACAGGGGGATGAATCAGCCCCAGCATTTT. Its protein product is CANQPRDRGMNQPQHF.

The chain carries TRBV18 and TRBJ2-5; 8 nucleotides align to TRBD2. J lost 4 bases, V lost 6 bases, and 4 bases had no gene match. The CDR3 totals 13 residues. Germline CDR1 KGHSH, CDR2 LQKENI. CDR3 sequence reads: CASSAGGGETQYF. CDR3 coding DNA: TGTGCCAGCTCGGCGGGGGGTGGAGAGACCCAGTACTTC. The full variable domain, its missing parts supplied by reference TRBV18 and TRBJ2-5, is NAGVMQNPRHLVRRRGQEARLRCSPMKGHSHVYWYRQLPEEGLKFMVYLQKENIIDESGMPKERFSAEFPKEGPSILRIQQVVRGDSAAYFCASSAGGGETQYFGPGTRLLVL.

The chain couples TRBV2 to TRBJ1-2, with 8 positions matching TRBD1. V lost 7 bases to trimming and J lost 6 bases; unmatched junction nucleotides: 16. The CDR3 is made up of 16 amino acids. CDR1 is SNHLY, CDR2 FYNNEI, per germline. The CDR3 sequence is CASTFDRGPSEDGYTF. The CDR3 DNA reads as TGTGCCAGCACCTTCGACAGGGGCCCGAGTGAGGATGGCTACACCTTC.